Each of the 7 T cell receptor beta chains below was sequenced from the same sample in a study of blood T cells in healthy people across ages. Using a J-beta primer mix together with a sample-barcoded 5' primer, a second PCR was run for about 7 to 12 cycles. TCRdb ran MiXCR on the 5' RACE reads and lists one entry per CDR3 protein. The table lists over 1,200,000 distinct CDR3 sequences, roughly 64% of them singletons, with about 6.7% in the top ten. Sequencing was done on a sample of blood. All receptors come from a man aged 18 to 30 in good health.

This clonotype showed up just once. The chain joins TRBV6-1 to TRBJ2-4, with 8 nucleotides matching TRBD2. The DNA end is a closer match to TRBJ2-5, so the J assignment may be wrong. CDR1 is MNHNS and CDR2 is SASEGT in the germline V gene. The CDR3 contains 13 residues. The CDR3 loop is CASSESGSGTQYF. CDR3 bases: TGTGCCAGCAGTGAAAGCGGGAGCGGGACCCAGTACTTC.

The chain employs TRBV28 and TRBJ1-5; tentatively, D is TRBD1 (6 bases). CDR1 is MDHEN and CDR2 is SYDVKM in the germline V gene. V lost 7 bases to trimming and J lost 5 bases, with 21 bases between them. The CDR3 extends over 16 amino acids. CDR3 loop: CASNPLDGGGDQPQHF. The DNA of the CDR3 is TGTGCCAGCAACCCCTTGGACGGAGGGGGAGATCAGCCCCAGCATTTT.

This chain uses TRBV15 with TRBJ2-3; 10 nucleotides line up with TRBD2. V lost 5 bases to trimming and J lost 7 bases; unmatched junction nucleotides: 6. CDR1 and CDR2 from the germline V gene are LNHNV and YYDKDF (reference sequence). The CDR3 loop spans 14 amino acids. The CDR3 region is CATSSSGSLNTQYF. The CDR3 DNA follows: TGTGCCACCAGCTCTAGCGGGAGCTTAAATACGCAGTATTTT.

This clonotype was seen only once. The chain employs TRBV4-3 and TRBJ1-1; D unclear. Looked up from germline, CDR1 is LGHNA and CDR2 is YSLEER. The CDR3 has 15 amino acids. Trimming removed 3 bases from V and 0 bases from J, with 11 bases in between. CDR3 loop: CASSQGVEMNTEAFF. The CDR3 bases are TGCGCCAGCAGCCAGGGCGTGGAGATGAACACTGAAGCTTTCTTT.

This clonotype was observed a few times. V gene TRBV7-9 combines with J gene TRBJ1-5, with D maybe TRBD1 (5 bases). V was pared by 5 bases and J by 3 bases, with 14 bases between. From germline, CDR1 is SEHNR and CDR2 FQNEAQ (reference sequence). This CDR3 has 15 residues. Here the CDR3 DNA reads TGTGCCAGCAGCCCAGAGTTGGGGGACAATCAGCCCCAGCATTTT. Its protein is CASSPELGDNQPQHF.

The rearrangement uses TRBV12-3 or TRBV12-4 and TRBJ2-2, with D perhaps matching TRBD2 (7 bases). V was cut by 8 bases and J by 4 bases, with 14 bases left in between. This CDR3 region has 14 residues. The CDR3 DNA sequence: TGTGCCAGCTTCCGGGGGGCAATCACCGGGGAGCTGTTTTTT. Translation gives CASFRGAITGELFF.

J is TRBJ2-7 and V is TRBV6-6, with a tentative D call TRBD2 (6 bases). Germline CDR1 and CDR2: MNHNY and SVGAGI (reference sequence). The length of the CDR3 is 12 residues. V lost 10 bases to trimming and J lost 4 bases, with 14 bases between them. The CDR3 loop is CATGGPGYEQYF. The DNA for the CDR3 is TGTGCCACCGGGGGTCCCGGGTACGAGCAGTACTTC.